This TCR beta chain was sequenced for a study of T cell responses to AZD1222 COVID-19 vaccine. Overall study findings and caveats: Recipients of AZD1222 seropositive at baseline numbered only five or six.

A word on this clone: Its antigen is unidentified.

The method was immunoSEQ multiplex PCR; TCRdb's version includes in-frame clones alone and lacks a portion of them. The sample includes some 110,000 clones, 70% to 90% of them seen just once. Trimming left V 6 bases short and J 8 bases short, with 16 bases between. The CDR3 totals 13 residues. CDR1 and CDR2 from the germline V gene are SGHTA and FQGNSA. This clonotype originated in an adult in good health. Sequencing used peripheral blood, obtained on day 0 of MenACWY control vaccination. The chain links TRBV7-2 to TRBJ1-2; no clear D gene. In nucleotides, the CDR3 is TGTGCCAGCAGACAGACACCCTCCCAAGGCTACACCTTC. As protein: CASRQTPSQGYTF. The full variable domain, completed using reference TRBV7-2 and TRBJ1-2, is GAGVSQSPSNKVTEKGKDVELRCDPISGHTALYWYRQSLGQGLEFLIYFQGNSAPDKSGLPSDRFSAERTGGSVSTLTIQRTQQEDSAVYLCASRQTPSQGYTFGSGTRLTVV.